A single sample is the source of the 31 T cell receptor beta chains below, sequenced in a study of shared clonotypes between healthy human individuals. Generated by immunoSEQ multiplex PCR, the TCRdb table keeps only in-frame clones and is missing some. Of roughly 2,000,000 clones detected, approximately 92% appear once; the ten largest clones hold under 2%. CD45RO-negative cells were positively selected for CCR7, leaving out terminally differentiated effector memory CD45RA+ cells. The sample consisted of naive CD8+ T cells from PBMCs. These receptors were collected from a man younger than 35 in good health. Some clones in this sample may be carry-over from other donors' samples.

The chain has TRBV28 and TRBJ2-1; TRBD2 might be the D (6 bases). Germline values: CDR1 MDHEN, CDR2 SYDVKM. The V end was cut by 11 bases, the J end by 8 bases, with 22 bases between. The CDR3 extends over 14 amino acids. The CDR3 sequence is CALNSGSSLDEQFF. In nucleotides, the CDR3 is TGTGCCCTAAATAGCGGTTCCTCCTTGGATGAGCAGTTCTTC.

This chain connects TRBV7-8 to TRBJ1-1, with D maybe TRBD1 (5 bases). Germline CDR1 and CDR2: SGHVS and FQNEAQ. The CDR3 extends over 18 amino acids. Between the trimmed V and J ends, which lost 5 bases and 0 bases, there was a span of 22 bases. The CDR3 DNA follows: TGTGCCAGCAGCCGAGGGACTTCACCCGGCGGCCTGAACACTGAAGCTTTCTTT. The encoded protein is CASSRGTSPGGLNTEAFF.

The chain joins TRBV28 to TRBJ2-7, with unresolved D. With 5 bases removed from V and 4 bases from J, the gap between germline ends came to 24 bases. Germline V gene data show CDR1 as MDHEN and CDR2 as SYDVKM. The CDR3 extends over 17 amino acids. DNA of the CDR3: TGTGCCAGCAGTCAGTTTCTTTCTTTGGTCTATCCTTACGAGCAGTACTTC. It encodes CASSQFLSLVYPYEQYF. The full variable domain, rest sourced from reference TRBV28 and TRBJ2-7, is DVKVTQSSRYLVKRTGEKVFLECVQDMDHENMFWYRQDPGLGLRLIYFSYDVKMKEKGDIPEGYSVSREKKERFSLILESASTNQTSMYLCASSQFLSLVYPYEQYFGPGTRLTVT.

The chain carries TRBV12-5 and TRBJ2-1, with 14 positions matching TRBD2. The junction had 5 bases not matched to a gene; V was cut back by 4 bases and J by 0 bases. The CDR3 totals 18 residues. CDR1 is LGHNT and CDR2 is FRNRAP in the germline V gene. CDR3 bases: TGTGCTAGTGGTTCGGGGACTAGCGGGAGAAGCTCCTACAATGAGCAGTTCTTC. It codes for CASGSGTSGRSSYNEQFF.

The genes are TRBV27 and TRBJ2-5, with 8 positions matching TRBD2. The CDR3 covers 15 residues. Looked up from germline, CDR1 is MNHEY and CDR2 is SMNVEV (reference sequence). Trimming at V came to 2 bases and at J to 1 base, leaving 3 bases not matched to a gene. CDR3 loop: CASSLLAGLQETQYF. CDR3 coding DNA: TGTGCCAGCAGTTTACTAGCGGGCCTCCAAGAGACCCAGTACTTC.

This clone has only one observation. Other DNA sequences in this sample translate to the same CDR3. This chain links TRBV7-3 with TRBJ1-1; a weak D match, TRBD1 (5 bases). Germline V CDR1 and CDR2: SGHTA, FQGTGA. V lost 2 bases, J lost 4 bases, and 11 bases lay in between. The CDR3 loop spans 14 amino acids. For the CDR3, the DNA is TGTGCCAGCAGCTTATCCGGGGGTGGCACTGAAGCTTTCTTT. This translates into CASSLSGGGTEAFF. Full variable domain (remainder filled in from reference TRBV7-3 and TRBJ1-1): GAGVSQTPSNKVTEKGKYVELRCDPISGHTALYWYRQSLGQGPEFLIYFQGTGAADDSGLPNDRFFAVRPEGSVSTLKIQRTERGDSAVYLCASSLSGGGTEAFFGQGTRLTVV.

This rearrangement joins TRBV11-3 to TRBJ2-1; 10 bases are a match to TRBD2. The CDR3 contains 16 residues. Looked up from germline, CDR1 is SGHNT and CDR2 is YENEEA. The J segment lost 5 bases and the V segment lost 5 bases, leaving 9 bases of the junction unmatched. CDR3 DNA sequence: TGTGCCAGCAGCAACAGGGGTAGCGGGAGGAACAATGAGCAGTTCTTC. This codes for CASSNRGSGRNNEQFF.

J is TRBJ2-1 and V is TRBV7-3; TRBD2 might be the D (6 bases). V was pared by 5 bases and J by 6 bases, with 17 bases between. The CDR3 sequence is 15 residues long. Germline V gene data show CDR1 as SGHTA and CDR2 as FQGTGA. Here the CDR3 DNA reads TGTGCCAGCAGCCATAACGGGGGAGTTTTCAATGAGCAGTTCTTC. Its translation: CASSHNGGVFNEQFF.

The chain joins TRBV28 to TRBJ1-4, with D unresolved. V was shortened by 7 bases and J by 10 bases, with 10 bases between the two germline ends. There are 11 residues in the CDR3. Germline V gene sequence: CDR1 MDHEN, CDR2 SYDVKM. CDR3 bases: TGTGCCAGCACACATAGAGGAAAACTGTTTTTT. Translated, it gives CASTHRGKLFF.

The V gene is TRBV4-1, the J gene TRBJ2-3; the D gene could be TRBD1 or TRBD2 (5 bases each). Trimming removed 2 bases from V and 2 bases from J, with 17 bases in between. The CDR3 has 17 amino acids. The V gene's germline CDR1 is MGHRA and CDR2 YSYEKL. The CDR3 region has the DNA TGCGCCAGCAGCCAATTAGTCCCCGGGGCCTCCACAGATACGCAGTATTTT. It encodes CASSQLVPGASTDTQYF.

The chain recombines TRBV11-2 with TRBJ1-2; possibly TRBD1 for D (5 bases). Trimming stripped 7 bases from V and 7 bases from J, with 13 bases between. Germline values: CDR1 SGHAT, CDR2 FQNNGV. The CDR3 sequence is 12 residues long. CDR3 bases: TGTGCCAGCACCAAACGGGGGTCTGGCTACACCTTC. Amino acid sequence: CASTKRGSGYTF.

This clone was seen a single time. This chain connects TRBV6-5 to TRBJ2-6; D gene ambiguous. With 6 bases removed from V and 0 bases from J, the gap between germline ends came to 6 bases. Per germline, CDR1 MNHEY and CDR2 SVGAGI. CDR3 length equals 14 residues. This chain's CDR3 is CASSSSSGANVLTF. DNA for the CDR3: TGTGCCAGCAGCTCTAGCTCTGGGGCCAACGTCCTGACTTTC.

This rearrangement joins TRBV6-1 to TRBJ2-7; possible D gene TRBD2, 6 bases. Germline CDR1 reads MNHNS; CDR2 reads SASEGT. The ends were cut back, 3 bases at V and 1 base at J, with 13 bases in the middle. The CDR3 extends over 15 amino acids. The CDR3 reads CASSDGTRGSYEQYF. The CDR3 DNA sequence: TGTGCCAGCAGTGACGGGACCCGGGGGTCCTACGAGCAGTACTTC.

Comment on this clone: Distinct nucleotide sequences in the sample also encode this CDR3. The chain uses TRBV5-1 and TRBJ2-5; the D gene is possibly TRBD1 (5 bases). V was shortened by 6 bases and J by 4 bases, with 10 bases between the two germline ends. The CDR3 totals 12 residues. Germline CDR1 SGHRS, CDR2 YFSETQ. CDR3 coding DNA: TGCGCCAGCACCCAGGGTGGAGAGACCCAGTACTTC. Translation: CASTQGGETQYF.

The chain is built from TRBV28 and TRBJ1-2; D might be TRBD1 (5 bases). Germline lookup yields CDR1 MDHEN and CDR2 SYDVKM. The CDR3 is made up of 14 amino acids. V lost 3 bases to trimming and J lost 4 bases, with 12 bases between them. This CDR3 is CASSFLRGRYGYTF. The CDR3 DNA sequence: TGTGCCAGCAGTTTCTTGAGGGGCCGCTATGGCTACACCTTC.

V usage is TRBV9 and J usage is TRBJ2-1, with 14 positions matching TRBD2. V lost 3 bases and J lost 5; bases outside the gene matches: 4. Germline V gene sequence: CDR1 SGDLS, CDR2 YYNGEE. This CDR3 spans 16 amino acids. The DNA for the CDR3 is TGTGCCAGCAGCGCCCGACTAGCGGGAGGGAACAATGAGCAGTTCTTC. It yields the protein CASSARLAGGNNEQFF.

This clone was seen a single time. This chain uses TRBV7-9 with TRBJ2-1; D gene uncertain. The CDR3 length is 15 residues. Germline assignment: CDR1 SEHNR and CDR2 FQNEAQ (reference sequence). Trimming removed 4 bases at V and 3 bases at J, with 13 bases between. The CDR3 nucleotides read TGTGCCAGCAGCTCCTTAAGTGGGATCTACAATGAGCAGTTCTTC. Translation: CASSSLSGIYNEQFF.

V gene TRBV27 combines with J gene TRBJ2-7; 9 bases map to TRBD1. Germline V gene lookup returns CDR1 MNHEY and CDR2 SMNVEV (reference sequence). V dropped 6 bases and J dropped 7; count of bases not matched to a gene: 7. There are 13 residues in the CDR3. The chain's CDR3 is CASSFGTGREQYF. In DNA, the CDR3 is TGTGCCAGCAGCTTTGGGACAGGGAGGGAGCAGTACTTC.

The rearrangement uses TRBV28 and TRBJ1-1, with D uncertain. V shed 6 bases and J shed 1 base, with 12 bases lying between them. Germline CDR1 MDHEN, CDR2 SYDVKM. This CDR3 is built from 14 residues. The DNA of the CDR3 is TGTGCCAGCAGGCCAACAGAAAAGAACACTGAAGCTTTCTTT. Translation: CASRPTEKNTEAFF.

The CDR3 spells CASSHRTGLTGELFF. For the CDR3, the DNA is TGCGCCAGCAGCCACCGGACAGGGCTCACCGGGGAGCTGTTTTTT. The chain couples TRBV4-1 to TRBJ2-2; 8 positions match TRBD1. V gave up 3 bases and J gave up 4 bases; unmatched junction bases: 4. This CDR3 is built from 15 residues. The germline gives CDR1 MGHRA, CDR2 YSYEKL.

For this clone: The sample carries other DNA sequences with the same CDR3. V gene TRBV28 combines with J gene TRBJ2-1, with D perhaps matching TRBD2 (6 bases). Per germline, CDR1 MDHEN and CDR2 SYDVKM. The CDR3 sequence is 14 residues long. V lost 5 bases and J lost 1, with 9 bases in between. As DNA, the CDR3 is TGTGCCAGCAGTCCCCGGGGGTCCTACAATGAGCAGTTCTTC. Residues: CASSPRGSYNEQFF.

In nucleotides, the CDR3 is TGTGCCAGCAAAGCAGCGGGAGAAAGGAATGAGCAGTTCTTC. Encoded protein: CASKAAGERNEQFF. This chain links TRBV28 with TRBJ2-1, with 8 nucleotides matching TRBD2. CDR3 length equals 14 residues. The ends lost 7 bases at V and 7 bases at J; junction bases unmatched: 9. Germline V gene lookup returns CDR1 MDHEN and CDR2 SYDVKM.

Regarding this clone: The sample carries other DNA sequences with the same CDR3. The gene calls are TRBV19 and TRBJ2-3; D unclear. This CDR3 is 13 amino acids long. The germline gives CDR1 LNHDA, CDR2 SQIVND (reference sequence). The V end was cut by 3 bases, the J end by 1 base, with 5 bases between. This chain's CDR3 is CASSIQGTDTQYF. The CDR3 bases are TGTGCCAGTAGTATTCAGGGCACAGATACGCAGTATTTT.

This rearrangement joins TRBV28 to TRBJ2-1, with 8 nucleotides matching TRBD1. The V gene's germline CDR1 is MDHEN and CDR2 SYDVKM. V gave up 6 bases and J gave up 3 bases; unmatched junction bases: 4. The CDR3 is 14 amino acids. DNA for the CDR3: TGTGCCAGCAGCCCAGACAGGGGCTACAATGAGCAGTTCTTC. This codes for CASSPDRGYNEQFF.

The V and J genes are TRBV11-2 and TRBJ2-1, with 9 bases fitting TRBD1. Germline V CDR1 and CDR2: SGHAT, FQNNGV. V shed 4 bases and J 6 bases; nucleotides not matched to a gene: 4. This CDR3 is 14 amino acids long. CDR3 DNA: TGTGCCAGCAGCTGGGGGACAGGGCGCAATGAGCAGTTCTTC. Protein: CASSWGTGRNEQFF. The whole variable domain, remainder taken from reference TRBV11-2 and TRBJ2-1, is EAGVAQSPRYKIIEKRQSVAFWCNPISGHATLYWYQQILGQGPKLLIQFQNNGVVDDSQLPKDRFSAERLKGVDSTLKIQPAKLEDSAVYLCASSWGTGRNEQFFGPGTRLTVL.

The CDR3 region is CASSLTMAGRFTEQYF. For the CDR3, the DNA is TGTGCCAGCAGCCTTACTATGGCAGGACGTTTTACGGAGCAGTACTTC. The rearrangement joins TRBV7-9 to TRBJ2-7; D gene unclear. The CDR3 is made up of 16 amino acids. Germline CDR1 SEHNR, CDR2 FQNEAQ (reference sequence). Trimming removed 5 bases at V and 7 bases at J, with 24 bases between. Based on the CDR3 plus reference TRBV7-9 and TRBJ2-7, the full variable domain is DTGVSQNPRHKITKRGQNVTFRCDPISEHNRLYWYRQTLGQGPEFLTYFQNEAQLEKSRLLSDRFSAERPKGSFSTLEIQRTEQGDSAMYLCASSLTMAGRFTEQYFGPGTRLTVT.

Remarks on this clone: The sample holds other DNA sequences that translate to the same CDR3. The rearrangement links TRBV4-1 to TRBJ2-7; TRBD1 is a possible D gene (6 bases). The CDR3 has 13 amino acids. The germline V gene has CDR1 MGHRA and CDR2 YSYEKL. Trimming shortened V by 3 bases and J by 1 base, and 7 bases separated the two germline ends. The CDR3 spells CASSQGASYEQYF. In DNA form, the CDR3 reads TGCGCCAGCAGCCAGGGGGCATCCTACGAGCAGTACTTC.

This chain joins TRBV13 and TRBJ2-2; 7 positions match TRBD1. V was pared by 3 bases and J by 5 bases, with 3 bases of the junction left unmatched. Germline lookup yields CDR1 PRHDT and CDR2 FYEKMQ (reference sequence). The CDR3 totals 14 residues. CDR3 region: CASSFSGGTGELFF. CDR3 bases: TGTGCCAGCAGCTTTTCAGGGGGAACCGGGGAGCTGTTTTTT.

V gene TRBV7-9 combines with J gene TRBJ2-3; 9 bases are a match to TRBD1. Trimming removed 5 bases from V and 6 bases from J; junction bases left unmatched: 15. This CDR3 is 17 amino acids long. The germline V gene encodes CDR1 SEHNR and CDR2 FQNEAQ (reference sequence). The CDR3 DNA sequence: TGTGCCAGCAGCAAGTCCCGGGACAGGGCGTTTGGGGATACGCAGTATTTT. Protein product: CASSKSRDRAFGDTQYF.

The J gene is TRBJ2-7, the V gene TRBV18; 7 bases match TRBD1. The CDR3 loop spans 14 amino acids. Germline V gene lookup returns CDR1 KGHSH and CDR2 LQKENI. Trimming at V came to 1 base and at J to 6 bases, leaving 6 bases not matched to a gene. This CDR3 is CASSPRDSVREQYF. The CDR3 DNA is TGTGCCAGCTCACCACGGGACAGCGTGCGCGAGCAGTACTTC.

This chain links TRBV28 with TRBJ2-3; no reliable D call. The CDR3 covers 15 residues. The germline V gene has CDR1 MDHEN and CDR2 SYDVKM. Trimming pared 3 bases from V and 4 bases from J, leaving 14 bases between. Here the CDR3 reads CASSFSILFPDTQYF. The CDR3 region has the DNA TGTGCCAGCAGTTTCAGTATACTGTTCCCAGATACGCAGTATTTT. The full variable domain, in which reference TRBV28 and TRBJ2-3 provide the parts outside the CDR3, is DVKVTQSSRYLVKRTGEKVFLECVQDMDHENMFWYRQDPGLGLRLIYFSYDVKMKEKGDIPEGYSVSREKKERFSLILESASTNQTSMYLCASSFSILFPDTQYFGPGTRLTVL.